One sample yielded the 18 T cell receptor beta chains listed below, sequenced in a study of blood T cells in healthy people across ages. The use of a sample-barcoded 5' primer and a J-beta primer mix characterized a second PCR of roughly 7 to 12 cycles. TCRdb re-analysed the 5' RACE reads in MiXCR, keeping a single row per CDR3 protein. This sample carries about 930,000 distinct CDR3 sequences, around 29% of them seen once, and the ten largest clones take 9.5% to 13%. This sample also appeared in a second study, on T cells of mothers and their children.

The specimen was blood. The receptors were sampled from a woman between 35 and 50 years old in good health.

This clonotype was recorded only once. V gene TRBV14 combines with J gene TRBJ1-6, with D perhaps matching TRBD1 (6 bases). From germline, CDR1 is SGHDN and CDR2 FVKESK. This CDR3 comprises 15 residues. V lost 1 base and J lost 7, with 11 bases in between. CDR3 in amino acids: CASSQATGPNSPLHF. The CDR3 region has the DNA TGTGCCAGCAGCCAAGCGACAGGCCCAAATTCACCCCTCCACTTT. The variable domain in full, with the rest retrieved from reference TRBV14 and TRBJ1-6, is EAGVTQFPSHSVIEKGQTVTLRCDPISGHDNLYWYRRVMGKEIKFLLHFVKESKQDESGMPNNRFLAERTGGTYSTLKVQPAELEDSGVYFCASSQATGPNSPLHFGNGTRLTVT.

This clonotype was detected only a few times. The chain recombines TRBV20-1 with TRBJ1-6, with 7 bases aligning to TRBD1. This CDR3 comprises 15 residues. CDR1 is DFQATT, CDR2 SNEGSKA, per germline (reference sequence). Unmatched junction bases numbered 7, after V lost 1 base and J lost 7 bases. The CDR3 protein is CSARGQGWSNSPLHF. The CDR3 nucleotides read TGCAGTGCTAGAGGACAGGGATGGTCGAATTCACCCCTCCACTTT.

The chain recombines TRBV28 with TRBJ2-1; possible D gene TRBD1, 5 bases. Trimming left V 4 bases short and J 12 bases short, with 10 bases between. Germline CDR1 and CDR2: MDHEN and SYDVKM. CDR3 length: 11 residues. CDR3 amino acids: CASSSDIRQFF. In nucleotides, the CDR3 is TGTGCCAGCAGTTCGGACATTAGGCAGTTCTTC. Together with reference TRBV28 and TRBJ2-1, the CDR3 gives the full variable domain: DVKVTQSSRYLVKRTGEKVFLECVQDMDHENMFWYRQDPGLGLRLIYFSYDVKMKEKGDIPEGYSVSREKKERFSLILESASTNQTSMYLCASSSDIRQFFGPGTRLTVL.

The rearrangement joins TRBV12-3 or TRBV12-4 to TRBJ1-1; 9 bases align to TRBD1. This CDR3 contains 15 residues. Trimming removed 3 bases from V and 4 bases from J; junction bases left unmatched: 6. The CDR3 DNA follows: TGTGCCAGCAGTTTCAGCGGGACAGGGACCACTGAAGCTTTCTTT. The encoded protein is CASSFSGTGTTEAFF.

The CDR3, as DNA: TGTGCCAGTAGTACCGCGGCAGGGCTCACCGGGGAGCTGTTTTTT. It encodes CASSTAAGLTGELFF. This chain joins TRBV19 and TRBJ2-2; a possible D gene is TRBD1 (5 bases). There are 15 residues in the CDR3. V dropped 4 bases and J dropped 4 bases, with 13 bases sitting between them. CDR1 LNHDA and CDR2 SQIVND come from the germline V gene (reference sequence).

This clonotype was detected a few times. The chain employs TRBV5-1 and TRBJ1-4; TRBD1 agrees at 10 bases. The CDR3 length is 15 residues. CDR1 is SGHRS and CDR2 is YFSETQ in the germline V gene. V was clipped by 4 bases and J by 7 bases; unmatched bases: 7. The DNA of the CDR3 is TGCGCCAGCAGCGTAACCGGGACAGGGGCTGAAAAACTGTTTTTT. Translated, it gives CASSVTGTGAEKLFF.

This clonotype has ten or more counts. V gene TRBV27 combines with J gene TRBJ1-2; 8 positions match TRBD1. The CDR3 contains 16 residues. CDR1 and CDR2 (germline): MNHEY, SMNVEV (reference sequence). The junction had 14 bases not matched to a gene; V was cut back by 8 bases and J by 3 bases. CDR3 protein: CASATGGAASYYGYTF. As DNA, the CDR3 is TGTGCCAGCGCTACAGGGGGGGCAGCGTCCTACTATGGCTACACCTTC.

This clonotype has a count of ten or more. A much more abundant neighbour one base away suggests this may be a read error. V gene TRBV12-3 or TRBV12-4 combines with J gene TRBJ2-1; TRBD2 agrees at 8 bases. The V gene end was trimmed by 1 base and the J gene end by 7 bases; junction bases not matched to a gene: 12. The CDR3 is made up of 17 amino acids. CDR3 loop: CASSLGNGGARRNEQFF. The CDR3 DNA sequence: TGTGCCAGCAGTTTAGGTAACGGGGGGGCGAGGAGGAATGAGCAGTTCTTC.

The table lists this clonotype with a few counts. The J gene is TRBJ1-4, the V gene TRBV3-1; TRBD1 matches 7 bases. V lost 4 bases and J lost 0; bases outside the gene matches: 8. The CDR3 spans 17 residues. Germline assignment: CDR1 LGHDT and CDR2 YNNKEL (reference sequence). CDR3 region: CASSRRTGYATNEKLFF. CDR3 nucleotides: TGTGCCAGCAGCCGACGGACAGGCTATGCAACTAATGAAAAACTGTTTTTT.

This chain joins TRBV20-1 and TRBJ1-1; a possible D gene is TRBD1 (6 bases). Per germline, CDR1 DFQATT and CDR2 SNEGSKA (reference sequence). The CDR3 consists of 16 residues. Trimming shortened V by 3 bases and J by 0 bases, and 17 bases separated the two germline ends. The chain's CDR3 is CSASGGGRPLNTEAFF. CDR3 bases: TGCAGTGCTAGCGGGGGGGGCCGGCCCCTGAACACTGAAGCTTTCTTT.

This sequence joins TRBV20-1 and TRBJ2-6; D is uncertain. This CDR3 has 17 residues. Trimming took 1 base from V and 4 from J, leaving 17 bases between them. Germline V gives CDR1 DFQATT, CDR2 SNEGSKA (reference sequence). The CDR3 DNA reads TGCAGTGCTAGAGGAACCGTCGCTCACCCCGGGGCCAACGTCCTGACTTTC. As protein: CSARGTVAHPGANVLTF.

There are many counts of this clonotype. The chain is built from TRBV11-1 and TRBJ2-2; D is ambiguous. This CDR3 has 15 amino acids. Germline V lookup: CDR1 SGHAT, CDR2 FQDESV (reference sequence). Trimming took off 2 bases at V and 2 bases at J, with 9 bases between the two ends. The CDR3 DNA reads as TGTGCCAGCAGCTTATTACCAGGCAACACCGGGGAGCTGTTTTTT. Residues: CASSLLPGNTGELFF. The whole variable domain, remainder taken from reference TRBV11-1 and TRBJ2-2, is EAEVAQSPRYKITEKSQAVAFWCDPISGHATLYWYRQILGQGPELLVQFQDESVVDDSQLPKDRFSAERLKGVDSTLKIQPAELGDSAMYLCASSLLPGNTGELFFGEGSRLTVL.

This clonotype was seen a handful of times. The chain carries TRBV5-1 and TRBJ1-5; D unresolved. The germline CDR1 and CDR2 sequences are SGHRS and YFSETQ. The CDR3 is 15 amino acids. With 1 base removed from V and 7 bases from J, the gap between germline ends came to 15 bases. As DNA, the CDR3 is TGCGCCAGCAGCTTGAGTGGCGGGGAAAGGCAGCCCCAGCATTTT. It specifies CASSLSGGERQPQHF.

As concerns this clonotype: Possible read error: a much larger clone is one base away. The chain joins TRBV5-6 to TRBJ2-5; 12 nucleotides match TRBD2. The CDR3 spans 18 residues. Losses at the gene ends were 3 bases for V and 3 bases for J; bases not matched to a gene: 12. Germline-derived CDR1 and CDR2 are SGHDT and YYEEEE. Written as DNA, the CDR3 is TGTGCCAGCAGCTCAATGCTAGCGGGGGGGCCGACGGAAGAGACCCAGTACTTC. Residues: CASSSMLAGGPTEETQYF. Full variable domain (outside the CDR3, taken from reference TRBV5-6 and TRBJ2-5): DAGVTQSPTHLIKTRGQQVTLRCSPKSGHDTVSWYQQALGQGPQFIFQYYEEEERQRGNFPDRFSGHQFPNYSSELNVNALLLGDSALYLCASSSMLAGGPTEETQYFGPGTRLLVL.

The CDR3 nucleotides are TGCAGTGCTAGAATGGACAGAAACACCGGGGAGCTGTTTTTT. Translation: CSARMDRNTGELFF. The J gene is TRBJ2-2, the V gene TRBV20-1; possibly TRBD1 for D (6 bases). Germline CDR1 reads DFQATT; CDR2 reads SNEGSKA (reference sequence). This CDR3 spans 14 amino acids. Trimming shortened V by 2 bases and J by 2 bases, and 9 bases separated the two germline ends.

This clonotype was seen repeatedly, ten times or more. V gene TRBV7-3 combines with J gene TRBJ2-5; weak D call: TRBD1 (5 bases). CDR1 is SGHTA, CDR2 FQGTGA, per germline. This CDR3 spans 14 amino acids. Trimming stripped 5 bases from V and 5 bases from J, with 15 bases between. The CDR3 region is CASSPNRLWETQYF. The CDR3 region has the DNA TGTGCCAGCAGCCCTAACAGGTTATGGGAGACCCAGTACTTC.

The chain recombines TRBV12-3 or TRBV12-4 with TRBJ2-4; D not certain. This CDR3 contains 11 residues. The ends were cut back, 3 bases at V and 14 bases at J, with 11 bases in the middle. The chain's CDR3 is CASSFINEKYF. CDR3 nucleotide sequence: TGTGCCAGCAGTTTCATTAATGAGAAGTACTTC.

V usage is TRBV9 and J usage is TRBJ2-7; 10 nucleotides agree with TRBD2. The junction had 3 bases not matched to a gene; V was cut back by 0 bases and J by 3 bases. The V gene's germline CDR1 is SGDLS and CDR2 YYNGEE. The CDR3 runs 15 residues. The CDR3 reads CASSVVPSGGYEQYF. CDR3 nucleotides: TGTGCCAGCAGCGTAGTCCCTAGCGGGGGCTACGAGCAGTACTTC.